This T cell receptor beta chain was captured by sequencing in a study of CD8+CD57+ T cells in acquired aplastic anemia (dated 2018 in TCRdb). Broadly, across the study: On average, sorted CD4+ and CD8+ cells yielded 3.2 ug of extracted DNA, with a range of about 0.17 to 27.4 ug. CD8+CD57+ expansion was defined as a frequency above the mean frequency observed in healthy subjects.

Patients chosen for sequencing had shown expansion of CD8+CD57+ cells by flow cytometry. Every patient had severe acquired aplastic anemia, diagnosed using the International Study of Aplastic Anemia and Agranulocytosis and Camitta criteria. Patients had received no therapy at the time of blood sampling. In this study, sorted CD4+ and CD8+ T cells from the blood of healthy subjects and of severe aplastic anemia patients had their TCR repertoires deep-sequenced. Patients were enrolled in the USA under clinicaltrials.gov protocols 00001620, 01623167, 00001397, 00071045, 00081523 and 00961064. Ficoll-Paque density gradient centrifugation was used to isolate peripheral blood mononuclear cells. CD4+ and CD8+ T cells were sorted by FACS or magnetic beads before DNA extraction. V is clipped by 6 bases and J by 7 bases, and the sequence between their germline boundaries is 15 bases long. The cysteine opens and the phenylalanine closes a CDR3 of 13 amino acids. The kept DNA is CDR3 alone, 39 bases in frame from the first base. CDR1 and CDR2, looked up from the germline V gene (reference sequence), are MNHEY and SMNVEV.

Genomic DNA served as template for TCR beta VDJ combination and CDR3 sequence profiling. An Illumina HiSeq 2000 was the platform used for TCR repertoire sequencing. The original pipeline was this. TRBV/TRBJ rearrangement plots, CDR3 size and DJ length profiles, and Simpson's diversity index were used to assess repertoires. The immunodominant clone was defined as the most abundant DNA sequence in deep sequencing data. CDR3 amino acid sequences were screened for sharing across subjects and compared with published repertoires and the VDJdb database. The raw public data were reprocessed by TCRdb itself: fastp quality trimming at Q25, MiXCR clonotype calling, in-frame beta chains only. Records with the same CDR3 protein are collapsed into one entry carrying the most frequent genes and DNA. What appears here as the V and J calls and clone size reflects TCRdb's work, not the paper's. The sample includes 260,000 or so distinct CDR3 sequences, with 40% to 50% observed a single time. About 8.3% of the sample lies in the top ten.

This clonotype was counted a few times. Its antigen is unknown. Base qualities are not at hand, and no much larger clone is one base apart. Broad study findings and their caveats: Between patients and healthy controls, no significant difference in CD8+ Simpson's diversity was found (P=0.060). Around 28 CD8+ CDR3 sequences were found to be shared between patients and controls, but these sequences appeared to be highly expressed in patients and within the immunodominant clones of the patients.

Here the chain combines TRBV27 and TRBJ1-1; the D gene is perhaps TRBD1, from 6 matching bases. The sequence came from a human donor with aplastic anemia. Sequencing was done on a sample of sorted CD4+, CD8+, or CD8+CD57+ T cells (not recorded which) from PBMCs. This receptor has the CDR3 CASRGGDLGEAFF. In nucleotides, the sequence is TGTGCCAGCAGAGGGGGGGACCTCGGTGAAGCTTTCTTT.